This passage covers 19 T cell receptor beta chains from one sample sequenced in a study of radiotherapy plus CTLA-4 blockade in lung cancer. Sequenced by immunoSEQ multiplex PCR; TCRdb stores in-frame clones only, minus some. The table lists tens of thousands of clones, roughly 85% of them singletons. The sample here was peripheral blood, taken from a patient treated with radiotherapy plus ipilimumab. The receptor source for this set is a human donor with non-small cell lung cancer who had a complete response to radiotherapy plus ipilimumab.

The CDR3 sequence is CAISPASGGGIGGEFF. CDR3 DNA sequence: TGTGCCATCAGTCCTGCTAGCGGGGGTGGTATTGGCGGTGAGTTCTTC. J is TRBJ2-1 and V is TRBV10-3, with TRBD2 identical over 10 bases. The CDR3 has 16 residues. J gave up 14 bases and V 5 bases, and 18 bases lay outside the gene matches. Germline CDR1 is ENHRY and CDR2 is SYGVKD.

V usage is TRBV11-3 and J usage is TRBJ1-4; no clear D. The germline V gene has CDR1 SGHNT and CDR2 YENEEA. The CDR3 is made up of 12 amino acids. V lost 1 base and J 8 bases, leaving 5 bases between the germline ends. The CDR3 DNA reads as TGTGCCAGCAGCTTAGGGACCGAAAAACTGTTTTTT. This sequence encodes CASSLGTEKLFF.

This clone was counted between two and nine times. CDR3 DNA sequence: TGTGCCAGCAGCTTAGAGGTGGACAACTATGGCTACACCTTC. As protein: CASSLEVDNYGYTF. The J gene is TRBJ1-2, the V gene TRBV7-9, with D hard to call. CDR3 size: 14 residues. The germline V and J ends were trimmed by 1 base and 2 bases, with 8 bases remaining between them. Germline values: CDR1 SEHNR, CDR2 FQNEAQ (reference sequence).

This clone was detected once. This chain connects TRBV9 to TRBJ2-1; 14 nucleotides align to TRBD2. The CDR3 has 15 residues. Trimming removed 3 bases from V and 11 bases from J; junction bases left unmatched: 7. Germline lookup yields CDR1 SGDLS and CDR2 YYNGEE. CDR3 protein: CASSGGTSGGSKQFF. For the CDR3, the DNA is TGTGCCAGCAGCGGTGGGACTAGCGGGGGCTCAAAGCAGTTCTTC.

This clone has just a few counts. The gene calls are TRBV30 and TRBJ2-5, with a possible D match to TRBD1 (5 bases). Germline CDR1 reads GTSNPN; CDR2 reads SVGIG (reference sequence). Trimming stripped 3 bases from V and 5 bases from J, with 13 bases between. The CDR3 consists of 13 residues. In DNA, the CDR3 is TGTGCCTGGAGGGGGCCCGAGTGGGAGACCCAGTACTTC. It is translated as CAWRGPEWETQYF.

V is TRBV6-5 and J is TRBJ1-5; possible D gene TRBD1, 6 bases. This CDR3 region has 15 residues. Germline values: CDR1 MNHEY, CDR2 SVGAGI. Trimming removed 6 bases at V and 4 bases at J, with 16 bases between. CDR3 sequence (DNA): TGTGCCAGCAGACCGGACCGGAGGGGGAATCAGCCCCAGCATTTT. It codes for CASRPDRRGNQPQHF.

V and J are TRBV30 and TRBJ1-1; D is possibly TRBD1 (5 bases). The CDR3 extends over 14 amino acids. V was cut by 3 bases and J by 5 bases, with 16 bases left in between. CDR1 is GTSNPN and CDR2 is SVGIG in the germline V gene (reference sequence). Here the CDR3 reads CAWRAWGGRTEAFF. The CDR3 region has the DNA TGTGCCTGGAGGGCTTGGGGGGGTAGAACTGAAGCTTTCTTT.

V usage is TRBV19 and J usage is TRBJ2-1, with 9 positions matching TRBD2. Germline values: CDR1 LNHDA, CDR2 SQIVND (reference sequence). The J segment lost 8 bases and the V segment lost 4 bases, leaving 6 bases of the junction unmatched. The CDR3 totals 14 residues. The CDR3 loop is CASSTLRTSDEQFF. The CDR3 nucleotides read TGTGCCAGTAGTACCCTACGGACTAGCGATGAGCAGTTCTTC.

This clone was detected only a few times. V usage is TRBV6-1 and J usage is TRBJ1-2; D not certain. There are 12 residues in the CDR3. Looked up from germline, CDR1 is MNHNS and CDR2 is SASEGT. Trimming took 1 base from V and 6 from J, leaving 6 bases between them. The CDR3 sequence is CASSEEIHGYTF. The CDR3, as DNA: TGTGCCAGCAGTGAAGAAATTCATGGCTACACCTTC.

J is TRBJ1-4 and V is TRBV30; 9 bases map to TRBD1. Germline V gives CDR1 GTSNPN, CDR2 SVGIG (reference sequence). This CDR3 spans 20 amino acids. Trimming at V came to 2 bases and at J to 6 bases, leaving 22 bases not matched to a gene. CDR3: CAWSPGQGLFLSTTYEKLFF. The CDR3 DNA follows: TGTGCCTGGAGTCCGGGACAGGGACTCTTTCTTTCCACGACTTATGAAAAACTGTTTTTT.

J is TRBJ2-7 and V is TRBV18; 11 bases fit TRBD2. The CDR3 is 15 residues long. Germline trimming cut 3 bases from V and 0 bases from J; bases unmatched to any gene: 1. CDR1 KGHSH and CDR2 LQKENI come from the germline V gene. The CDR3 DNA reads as TGTGCCAGCTCACCGGGGACTAGCGGCTCCTACGAGCAGTACTTC. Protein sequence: CASSPGTSGSYEQYF.

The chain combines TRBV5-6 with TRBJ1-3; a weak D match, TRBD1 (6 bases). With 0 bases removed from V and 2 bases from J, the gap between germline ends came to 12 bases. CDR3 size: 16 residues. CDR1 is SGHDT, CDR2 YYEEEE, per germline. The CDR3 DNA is TGTGCCAGCAGCTTGGAAAACAGGGCAACTGGAAACACCATATATTTT. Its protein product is CASSLENRATGNTIYF.

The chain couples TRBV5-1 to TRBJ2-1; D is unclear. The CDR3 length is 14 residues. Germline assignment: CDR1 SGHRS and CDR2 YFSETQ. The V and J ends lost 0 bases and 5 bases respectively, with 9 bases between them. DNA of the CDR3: TGCGCCAGCAGCTTGGAGTCGCGTAACAATGAGCAGTTCTTC. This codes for CASSLESRNNEQFF.

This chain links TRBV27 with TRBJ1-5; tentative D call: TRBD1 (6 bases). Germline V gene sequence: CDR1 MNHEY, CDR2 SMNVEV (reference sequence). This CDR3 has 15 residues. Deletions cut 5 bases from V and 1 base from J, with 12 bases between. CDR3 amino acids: CASSNWGASNQPQHF. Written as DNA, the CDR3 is TGTGCCAGCAGTAACTGGGGGGCGAGCAATCAGCCCCAGCATTTT.

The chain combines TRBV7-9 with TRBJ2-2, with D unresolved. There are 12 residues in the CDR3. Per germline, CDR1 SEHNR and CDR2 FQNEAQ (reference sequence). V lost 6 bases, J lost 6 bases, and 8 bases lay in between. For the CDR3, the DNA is TGTGCCAGCAGTCCAACCTCCGGGGAGCTGTTTTTT. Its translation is CASSPTSGELFF.

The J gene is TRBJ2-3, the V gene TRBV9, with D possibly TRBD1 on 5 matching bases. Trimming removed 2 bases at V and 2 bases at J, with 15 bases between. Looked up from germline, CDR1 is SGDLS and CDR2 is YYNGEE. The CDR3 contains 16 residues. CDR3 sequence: CASSVWGSSSTDTQYF. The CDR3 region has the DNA TGTGCCAGCAGCGTTTGGGGCAGTAGTTCCACAGATACGCAGTATTTT.

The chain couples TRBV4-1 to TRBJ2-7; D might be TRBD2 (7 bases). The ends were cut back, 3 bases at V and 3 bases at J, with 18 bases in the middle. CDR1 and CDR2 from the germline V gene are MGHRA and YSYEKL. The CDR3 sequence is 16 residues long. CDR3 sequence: CASSHEGGAKDYEQYF. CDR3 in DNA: TGCGCCAGCAGCCACGAGGGGGGGGCGAAAGACTACGAGCAGTACTTC.

The CDR3 DNA is TGTGCCAGCAGCACCCCCGGGACAGGGAGGAACATTCAGTACTTC. Translating it yields CASSTPGTGRNIQYF. The rearrangement uses TRBV25-1 and TRBJ2-4; the match to TRBD1 covers 9 bases. V dropped 6 bases and J dropped 7; count of bases not matched to a gene: 10. CDR1 is MGHDK, CDR2 SYGVNS, per germline. There are 15 residues in the CDR3.

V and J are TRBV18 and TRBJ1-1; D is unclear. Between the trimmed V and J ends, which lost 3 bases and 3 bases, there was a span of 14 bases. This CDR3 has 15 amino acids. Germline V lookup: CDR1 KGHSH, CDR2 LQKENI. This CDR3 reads CASSPTGRKDTEAFF. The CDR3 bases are TGTGCCAGCTCACCGACCGGACGGAAAGACACTGAAGCTTTCTTT.